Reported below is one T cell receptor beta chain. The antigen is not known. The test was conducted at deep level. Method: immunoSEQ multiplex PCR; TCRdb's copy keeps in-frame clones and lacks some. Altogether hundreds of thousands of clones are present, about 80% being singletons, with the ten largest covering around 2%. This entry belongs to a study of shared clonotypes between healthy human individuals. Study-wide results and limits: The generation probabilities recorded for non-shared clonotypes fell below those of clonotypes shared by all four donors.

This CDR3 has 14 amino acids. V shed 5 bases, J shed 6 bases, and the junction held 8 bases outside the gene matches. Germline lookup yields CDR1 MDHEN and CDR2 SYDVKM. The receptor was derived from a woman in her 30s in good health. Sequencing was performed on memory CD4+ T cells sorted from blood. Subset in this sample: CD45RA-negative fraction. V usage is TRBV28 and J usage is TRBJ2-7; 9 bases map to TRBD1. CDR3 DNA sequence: TGTGCCAGCAGTCCCCCGGGACAGGGCAGCGAGCAGTACTTC. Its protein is CASSPPGQGSEQYF.